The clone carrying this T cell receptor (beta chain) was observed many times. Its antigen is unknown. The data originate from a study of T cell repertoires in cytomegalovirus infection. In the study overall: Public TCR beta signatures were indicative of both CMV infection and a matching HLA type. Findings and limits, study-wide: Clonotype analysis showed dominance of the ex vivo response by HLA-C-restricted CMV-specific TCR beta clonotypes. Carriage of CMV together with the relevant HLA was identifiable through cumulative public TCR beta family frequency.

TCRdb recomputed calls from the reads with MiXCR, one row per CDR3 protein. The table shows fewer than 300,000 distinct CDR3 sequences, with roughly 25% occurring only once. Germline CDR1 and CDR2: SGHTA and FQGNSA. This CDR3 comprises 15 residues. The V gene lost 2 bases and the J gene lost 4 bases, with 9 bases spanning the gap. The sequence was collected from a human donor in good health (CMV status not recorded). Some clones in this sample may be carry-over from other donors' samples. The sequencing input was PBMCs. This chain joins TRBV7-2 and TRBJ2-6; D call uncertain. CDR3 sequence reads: CASSLQRAGANVLTF. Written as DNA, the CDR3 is TGTGCCAGCAGCTTACAAAGGGCGGGGGCCAACGTCCTGACTTTC. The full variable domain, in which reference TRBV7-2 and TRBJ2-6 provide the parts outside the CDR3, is GAGVSQSPSNKVTEKGKDVELRCDPISGHTALYWYRQSLGQGLEFLIYFQGNSAPDKSGLPSDRFSAERTGGSVSTLTIQRTQQEDSAVYLCASSLQRAGANVLTFGAGSRLTVL.